This T cell receptor (beta chain) was documented in a study of Graves' ophthalmopathy and Graves' hyperthyroidism. Amplification from RNA transcripts yielded the TCR beta CDR3 regions. First-round RT-PCR with HTBI primers preceded a second-round multiplex PCR. TCRdb called the multiplex PCR reads again in MiXCR, with one record for every CDR3 protein. The table shows under 350,000 distinct CDR3 sequences, with 15% to 20% occurring only once. Points from the study as a whole: Blood also harbored most expanded thyroid clonotypes above 0.001 frequency. The model flagged ophthalmopathy progression at approximately 70% sensitivity and about 72% specificity.

This CDR3 has 16 amino acids. Trimming removed 5 bases from V and 2 bases from J; junction bases left unmatched: 6. Germline CDR1 is MNHEY and CDR2 is SVGEGT. Uncontrolled infections, other autoimmune diseases, pregnancy or lactation barred patients from enrollment. The PBMC fraction was derived from 10 ml of fresh peripheral blood. This clonotype was counted at least ten times. Antigen specificity is unknown. The V call is TRBV6-2 or TRBV6-3, the J call TRBJ2-5, with TRBD2 matching over 12 bases. The clonotype was recovered from an adult man with Graves' ophthalmopathy. Source material: peripheral blood. The CDR3 DNA reads as TGTGCCAGCAGTCAACGACTAGCGGGGGATCAAGAGACCCAGTACTTC. Its translation: CASSQRLAGDQETQYF.